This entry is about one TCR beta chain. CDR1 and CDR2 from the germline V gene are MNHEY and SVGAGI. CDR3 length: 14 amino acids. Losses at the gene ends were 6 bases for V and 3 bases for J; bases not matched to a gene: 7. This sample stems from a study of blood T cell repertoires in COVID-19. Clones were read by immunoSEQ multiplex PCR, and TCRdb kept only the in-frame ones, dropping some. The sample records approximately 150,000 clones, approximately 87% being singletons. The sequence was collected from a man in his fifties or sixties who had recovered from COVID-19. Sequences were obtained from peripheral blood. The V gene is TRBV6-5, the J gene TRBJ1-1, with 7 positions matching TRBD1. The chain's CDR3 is CASSRKGGDTEAFF. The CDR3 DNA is TGTGCCAGCAGCAGAAAAGGGGGCGACACTGAAGCTTTCTTT.